These 14 T cell receptor beta chains share one sample of origin, sequenced in a study of blood T cell repertoires in COVID-19. Sequencing was performed with immunoSEQ multiplex PCR; in TCRdb, only in-frame clones are kept and a portion is missing. The table records about 260,000 clones, around 86% of them present only once. Sequencing input: peripheral blood. These receptors all come from a man between 18 and 29 years old with active or convalescent COVID-19.

V usage is TRBV11-1 and J usage is TRBJ2-3; unclear D gene. The V gene's germline CDR1 is SGHAT and CDR2 FQDESV (reference sequence). The CDR3 contains 14 residues. Trimming stripped 5 bases from V and 2 bases from J, with 11 bases between. CDR3 loop: CASSPQPNTDTQYF. DNA for the CDR3: TGTGCCAGCAGCCCTCAACCTAACACAGATACGCAGTATTTT. Full variable domain (remainder filled in from reference TRBV11-1 and TRBJ2-3): EAEVAQSPRYKITEKSQAVAFWCDPISGHATLYWYRQILGQGPELLVQFQDESVVDDSQLPKDRFSAERLKGVDSTLKIQPAELGDSAMYLCASSPQPNTDTQYFGPGTRLTVL.

This chain connects TRBV5-1 to TRBJ2-7; perhaps TRBD2 as D (5 bases). CDR3 length: 15 amino acids. V was cut by 4 bases and J by 3 bases, with 17 bases left in between. The germline V gene has CDR1 SGHRS and CDR2 YFSETQ. The CDR3 protein is CASSLRDARLYEQYF. The CDR3 bases are TGCGCCAGCAGCCTGAGGGATGCAAGGCTCTACGAGCAGTACTTC.

The rearrangement joins TRBV12-3 or TRBV12-4 to TRBJ2-3; tentative D call: TRBD2 (6 bases). This CDR3 is 13 amino acids long. Trimming stripped 5 bases from V and 4 bases from J, with 10 bases between. CDR3 nucleotide sequence: TGTGCCAGCAGTAGGGACTCGGCAGATACGCAGTATTTT. Translation gives CASSRDSADTQYF.

This clone turned up a few times. The genes are TRBV5-1 and TRBJ2-2; D might be TRBD1 (5 bases). This CDR3 is built from 15 residues. Germline lookup yields CDR1 SGHRS and CDR2 YFSETQ. V was clipped by 3 bases and J by 0 bases, with 9 bases between them. In DNA, the CDR3 is TGCGCCAGCAGCTCCCACAGGTCGAACACCGGGGAGCTGTTTTTT. It translates to CASSSHRSNTGELFF.

The chain employs TRBV24-1 and TRBJ2-3; D call uncertain. The CDR3 is 12 amino acids. Deletions cut 4 bases from V and 11 bases from J, with 12 bases between. CDR1 KGHDR and CDR2 SFDVKD come from the germline V gene. Here the CDR3 DNA reads TGTGCCACCAGTGAGCCCCACGGGTTGCAGTATTTT. This codes for CATSEPHGLQYF.

The J gene is TRBJ1-1, the V gene TRBV5-1, with 7 bases identical to TRBD1. V lost 3 bases to trimming and J lost 5 bases; unmatched junction nucleotides: 7. CDR1 is SGHRS, CDR2 YFSETQ, per germline. The CDR3 is made up of 14 amino acids. The DNA of the CDR3 is TGCGCCAGCAGCTCCGGACAGGCCGAGACTGAAGCTTTCTTT. As protein: CASSSGQAETEAFF.

This clone was counted many times. The chain has TRBV30 and TRBJ1-5, with unresolved D. Per the germline V gene, CDR1 is GTSNPN and CDR2 is SVGIG (reference sequence). With 3 bases removed from V and 0 bases from J, the gap between germline ends came to 6 bases. CDR3 length: 13 residues. The CDR3 nucleotides read TGTGCCTGGAGCCTAGATAGCAATCAGCCCCAGCATTTT. Its translation is CAWSLDSNQPQHF.

The CDR3 reads CASSLASRQAVGIQYF. The DNA for the CDR3 is TGCGCCAGCAGCCTGGCCAGCCGACAGGCGGTGGGCATTCAGTACTTC. The chain has TRBV5-1 and TRBJ2-4, with TRBD1 as a possible D gene (6 bases). This CDR3 has 16 residues. V was shortened by 4 bases and J by 9 bases, with 23 bases between the two germline ends. Germline V lookup: CDR1 SGHRS, CDR2 YFSETQ.

J is TRBJ2-7 and V is TRBV29-1; 12 positions agree with TRBD2. J lost 6 bases, V lost 6 bases, and 6 bases had no gene match. From germline, CDR1 is SQVTM and CDR2 ANQGSEA. This CDR3 region has 13 residues. CDR3 residues: CSVRLAGELEQYF. CDR3 nucleotides: TGCAGCGTAAGACTAGCGGGAGAACTCGAGCAGTACTTC.

This clone was detected a few times. The chain couples TRBV6-5 to TRBJ1-6, with 7 nucleotides matching TRBD1. V lost 6 bases and J lost 9; bases outside the gene matches: 2. CDR1 is MNHEY and CDR2 is SVGAGI in the germline V gene. This CDR3 spans 12 amino acids. CDR3 loop: CASSRQGSPLHF. CDR3 in DNA: TGTGCCAGCAGCCGACAGGGTTCACCCCTCCACTTT.

This clone was seen just once. V is TRBV5-4 and J is TRBJ1-1; D perhaps matches TRBD1 (5 bases). This CDR3 is built from 15 residues. V was cut by 4 bases and J by 4 bases, with 17 bases left in between. Per germline, CDR1 SGHNT and CDR2 YYREEE (reference sequence). Here the CDR3 DNA reads TGTGCCAGCAGCCCGGGGGGGGTAACAGGCACTGAAGCTTTCTTT. It specifies CASSPGGVTGTEAFF.

This sequence joins TRBV5-1 and TRBJ2-2, with 8 bases matching TRBD1. The CDR3 sequence is 17 residues long. With V trimmed by 4 bases and J by 6 bases, 14 bases remained unmatched. The germline gives CDR1 SGHRS, CDR2 YFSETQ. The DNA of the CDR3 is TGCGCCAGCAGCCTCCAGTCCGGACAGGGATCGGCCGGGGAGCTGTTTTTT. This sequence encodes CASSLQSGQGSAGELFF.

This chain links TRBV28 with TRBJ1-2, with a tentative D call TRBD1 (5 bases). The length of the CDR3 is 11 residues. The germline V and J ends were trimmed by 8 bases and 8 bases, with 12 bases remaining between them. CDR1 MDHEN and CDR2 SYDVKM come from the germline V gene. The CDR3 DNA reads TGTGCCAGCCTAGGGGAAAGAGGCTACACCTTC. It codes for CASLGERGYTF.

The V gene is TRBV19, the J gene TRBJ2-3; 7 positions agree with TRBD1. V lost 3 bases and J lost 1; bases outside the gene matches: 4. CDR1 and CDR2 (germline): LNHDA, SQIVND (reference sequence). CDR3 size: 15 residues. Written as DNA, the CDR3 is TGTGCCAGTAGTATTGGGCAGGGGGGCACAGATACGCAGTATTTT. It codes for CASSIGQGGTDTQYF.